A single sample is the source of the 18 T cell receptor beta chains below, sequenced in a study of blood T cell repertoires in COVID-19. Generated by immunoSEQ multiplex PCR, the TCRdb table keeps only in-frame clones and is missing some. Among about 150,000 clones listed, 65% to 85% were seen once. Material for sequencing was peripheral blood. These receptors originate from a woman aged 45-65 years with acute or convalescent COVID-19.

This clone occurred a few times. This CDR3 reads CASSNTGDSYEQYF. The CDR3 DNA reads as TGTGCCAGTAGTAATACGGGTGACAGCTACGAGCAGTACTTC. J is TRBJ2-7 and V is TRBV19, with D possibly being TRBD1 (5 bases). V was trimmed by 4 bases and J by 3 bases, leaving 13 bases between them. Germline CDR1 reads LNHDA; CDR2 reads SQIVND (reference sequence). The CDR3 loop spans 14 amino acids.

The sample holds one count of this clone. The chain employs TRBV5-1 and TRBJ1-1; D possibly corresponds to TRBD1 (5 bases). Germline CDR1 reads SGHRS; CDR2 reads YFSETQ. V was trimmed by 0 bases and J by 3 bases, leaving 15 bases between them. The CDR3 length is 16 residues. The CDR3 is CASSLALGGVDTEAFF. CDR3 nucleotide sequence: TGCGCCAGCAGCTTGGCCTTGGGAGGGGTGGACACTGAAGCTTTCTTT.

The CDR3 reads CASSPDPGLVSGELFF. The CDR3 nucleotides read TGTGCCAGCAGCCCAGATCCGGGACTAGTGAGCGGGGAGCTGTTTTTT. The chain links TRBV7-9 to TRBJ2-2; 8 positions agree with TRBD2. The CDR3 covers 16 residues. The germline V gene encodes CDR1 SEHNR and CDR2 FQNEAQ (reference sequence). Trimming cost V 5 bases and J 7 bases; bases outside gene matches: 12. Full variable domain (missing parts from reference TRBV7-9 and TRBJ2-2): DTGVSQNPRHKITKRGQNVTFRCDPISEHNRLYWYRQTLGQGPEFLTYFQNEAQLEKSRLLSDRFSAERPKGSFSTLEIQRTEQGDSAMYLCASSPDPGLVSGELFFGEGSRLTVL.

This clone was seen more than once but under ten times. V gene TRBV7-3 combines with J gene TRBJ2-1, with TRBD2 matching 16 bases. V gave up 5 bases and J gave up 10 bases; unmatched junction bases: 14. The length of the CDR3 is 18 residues. CDR1 is SGHTA and CDR2 is FQGTGA in the germline V gene. The CDR3 DNA reads TGTGCCAGCAGCCCAACCACCCCCGGGACTAGCGGGGGGGCCGAGCAGTTCTTC. This gives the protein CASSPTTPGTSGGAEQFF.

This clone showed up just once. The chain combines TRBV5-1 with TRBJ2-2; the D gene is possibly TRBD1 (5 bases). CDR1 and CDR2 from the germline V gene are SGHRS and YFSETQ. The CDR3 has 16 residues. V was pared by 4 bases and J by 0 bases, with 13 bases between. The CDR3 is CASSAGWGPNTGELFF. CDR3 nucleotides: TGCGCCAGCAGCGCCGGATGGGGCCCGAACACCGGGGAGCTGTTTTTT.

The chain joins TRBV2 to TRBJ2-1, with TRBD2 matching over 7 bases. CDR3 length equals 14 residues. Germline V gene lookup returns CDR1 SNHLY and CDR2 FYNNEI. V shed 7 bases, J shed 3 bases, and the junction held 6 bases outside the gene matches. The CDR3 protein is CASKGLADYNEQFF. The CDR3 DNA reads TGTGCCAGCAAAGGGCTAGCGGACTACAATGAGCAGTTCTTC.

V is TRBV12-3 or TRBV12-4 and J is TRBJ2-2; unclear D gene. The CDR3 runs 13 residues. The V and J ends lost 5 bases and 5 bases respectively, with 9 bases between them. The CDR3 DNA is TGTGCCAGCAGTGACCCGGAGACCGGGGAGCTGTTTTTT. Its translation is CASSDPETGELFF.

The rearrangement links TRBV30 to TRBJ1-2; D unresolved. Germline CDR1 is GTSNPN and CDR2 is SVGIG (reference sequence). V was trimmed by 0 bases and J by 3 bases, leaving 11 bases between them. The CDR3 covers 14 residues. CDR3 nucleotides: TGTGCCTGGAGTGTACTAGTCAGCGACTATGGCTACACCTTC. Translated, it gives CAWSVLVSDYGYTF. The full variable domain, its missing parts supplied by reference TRBV30 and TRBJ1-2, is SQTIHQWPATLVQPVGSPLSLECTVEGTSNPNLYWYRQAAGRGLQLLFYSVGIGQISSEVPQNLSASRPQDRQFILSSKKLLLSDSGFYLCAWSVLVSDYGYTFGSGTRLTVV.

The chain recombines TRBV7-2 with TRBJ2-5; 10 nucleotides agree with TRBD2. The CDR3 consists of 16 residues. Germline V lookup: CDR1 SGHTA, CDR2 FQGNSA. V shed 2 bases, J shed 5 bases, and the junction held 8 bases outside the gene matches. The CDR3 nucleotides read TGTGCCAGCAGCTTAAGCGGGGGGGCCTTCGGGGAGACCCAGTACTTC. It codes for CASSLSGGAFGETQYF.

The rearrangement links TRBV18 to TRBJ1-5; 7 bases line up with TRBD1. CDR1 KGHSH and CDR2 LQKENI come from the germline V gene. CDR3 length: 15 residues. The trim removed 2 bases at V and 1 base at J, leaving 2 bases unmatched. The DNA of the CDR3 is TGTGCCAGCTCACCATCAGGGGGAAGCAATCAGCCCCAGCATTTT. Translated, it gives CASSPSGGSNQPQHF.

This clone has just a few counts. V is TRBV5-1 and J is TRBJ2-7, with 7 bases fitting TRBD1. CDR3 length equals 14 residues. V gave up 4 bases and J gave up 3 bases; unmatched junction bases: 7. Germline CDR1 and CDR2: SGHRS and YFSETQ. CDR3 sequence reads: CASSLGTADYEQYF. The DNA for the CDR3 is TGCGCCAGCAGCCTCGGGACAGCCGACTACGAGCAGTACTTC.

This chain uses TRBV11-2 with TRBJ2-2, with unresolved D. This CDR3 region has 12 residues. CDR1 is SGHAT, CDR2 FQNNGV, per germline. Trimming stripped 2 bases from V and 8 bases from J, with 6 bases between. The CDR3 coding sequence is TGTGCCAGCAGCTTATCTGTTGGGGAGCTGTTTTTT. Protein: CASSLSVGELFF.

The J gene is TRBJ2-4, the V gene TRBV6-2 or TRBV6-3; D remains ambiguous. The CDR3 loop spans 14 amino acids. V shed 5 bases and J shed 2 bases, with 10 bases lying between them. Germline CDR1 MNHEY, CDR2 SVGEGT. CDR3 sequence (DNA): TGTGCCAGCAGTCAATCCAGTACCAAAAACATTCAGTACTTC. Translation gives CASSQSSTKNIQYF.

V is TRBV7-3 and J is TRBJ1-1; D gene ambiguous. V shed 2 bases and J shed 10 bases, with 14 bases lying between them. The CDR3 consists of 13 residues. Germline assignment: CDR1 SGHTA and CDR2 FQGTGA. DNA of the CDR3: TGTGCCAGCAGCTTAGGGAGAGAGGGTAGAGCTTTCTTT. Translating it yields CASSLGREGRAFF.

The rearrangement links TRBV7-2 to TRBJ2-1; TRBD2 is a possible D gene (6 bases). The CDR3 consists of 15 residues. Germline CDR1 is SGHTA and CDR2 is FQGNSA. Trimming stripped 5 bases from V and 6 bases from J, with 17 bases between. The CDR3: CASSVAGRLVNEQFF. CDR3 in DNA: TGTGCCAGCAGCGTCGCGGGACGGCTCGTCAATGAGCAGTTCTTC.

The rearrangement uses TRBV19 and TRBJ1-1; 8 nucleotides line up with TRBD1. This CDR3 comprises 15 residues. CDR1 and CDR2 (germline): LNHDA, SQIVND (reference sequence). The junction had 6 bases not matched to a gene; V was cut back by 5 bases and J by 1 base. The DNA for the CDR3 is TGTGCCAGTAGTCCCGGGACAGGAGCGAACACTGAAGCTTTCTTT. It specifies CASSPGTGANTEAFF.

To note about this clone: Other DNA sequences of this sample code for an identical CDR3. The rearrangement links TRBV9 to TRBJ2-1, with 11 positions matching TRBD1. Germline V gene data show CDR1 as SGDLS and CDR2 as YYNGEE. The V gene end was trimmed by 1 base and the J gene end by 3 bases; junction bases not matched to a gene: 3. The CDR3 consists of 16 residues. Here the CDR3 reads CASSVTGTGGYNEQFF. CDR3 nucleotide sequence: TGTGCCAGCAGCGTAACCGGGACAGGGGGCTACAATGAGCAGTTCTTC. Combining the CDR3 with reference TRBV9 and TRBJ2-1 gives the whole variable domain DSGVTQTPKHLITATGQRVTLRCSPRSGDLSVYWYQQSLDQGLQFLIQYYNGEERAKGNILERFSAQQFPDLHSELNLSSLELGDSALYFCASSVTGTGGYNEQFFGPGTRLTVL.

This clone was counted between two and nine times. The chain combines TRBV3-1 (or the pseudogene TRBV3-2) with TRBJ2-5, with 9 bases aligning to TRBD1. CDR3 size: 14 residues. CDR1 and CDR2 (germline): LGHDT, YNNKEL (reference sequence). Germline trimming cut 6 bases from V and 4 bases from J; bases unmatched to any gene: 6. CDR3 in DNA: TGTGCCAGCAGGCGACAGGGGGGAACAGAGACCCAGTACTTC. This encodes CASRRQGGTETQYF.